The clone carrying this T cell receptor beta chain was recorded at least ten times. Its specificity is unknown. Time point denoted: blood at routine non-recurrence follow-up after resection. Whole RNA from tumor, nontumor lung or frozen PBMC was sequenced unsorted. This specimen belongs to a study of spatial heterogeneity in lung cancer. Study in general: Taken at a median of around 2 years after resection, follow-up PBMC samples underwent sequencing when available. Overall study findings and caveats: TCRs found ubiquitously expanded in tumor appeared in blood more at resection than at follow-up.

Each CDR3 protein gets one entry after TCRdb re-called the 5' RACE reads with MiXCR. The top ten hold about 15% of the sample, which has about 120,000 distinct CDR3 sequences, less than 15% seen once. The germline V gene has CDR1 SGHAT and CDR2 FQNNGV. The CDR3 sequence is 15 residues long. V was shortened by 2 bases and J by 5 bases, with 14 bases between the two germline ends. The receptor was isolated from a male donor with early-stage non-small cell lung cancer. The rearrangement joins TRBV11-2 to TRBJ2-3; D possibly corresponds to TRBD2 (7 bases). Sequences were derived from PBMCs, sampled at follow-up. The CDR3 loop is CASSLLGGLLDTQYF. CDR3 nucleotide sequence: TGTGCCAGCAGCTTACTCGGGGGGCTTCTAGATACGCAGTATTTT.